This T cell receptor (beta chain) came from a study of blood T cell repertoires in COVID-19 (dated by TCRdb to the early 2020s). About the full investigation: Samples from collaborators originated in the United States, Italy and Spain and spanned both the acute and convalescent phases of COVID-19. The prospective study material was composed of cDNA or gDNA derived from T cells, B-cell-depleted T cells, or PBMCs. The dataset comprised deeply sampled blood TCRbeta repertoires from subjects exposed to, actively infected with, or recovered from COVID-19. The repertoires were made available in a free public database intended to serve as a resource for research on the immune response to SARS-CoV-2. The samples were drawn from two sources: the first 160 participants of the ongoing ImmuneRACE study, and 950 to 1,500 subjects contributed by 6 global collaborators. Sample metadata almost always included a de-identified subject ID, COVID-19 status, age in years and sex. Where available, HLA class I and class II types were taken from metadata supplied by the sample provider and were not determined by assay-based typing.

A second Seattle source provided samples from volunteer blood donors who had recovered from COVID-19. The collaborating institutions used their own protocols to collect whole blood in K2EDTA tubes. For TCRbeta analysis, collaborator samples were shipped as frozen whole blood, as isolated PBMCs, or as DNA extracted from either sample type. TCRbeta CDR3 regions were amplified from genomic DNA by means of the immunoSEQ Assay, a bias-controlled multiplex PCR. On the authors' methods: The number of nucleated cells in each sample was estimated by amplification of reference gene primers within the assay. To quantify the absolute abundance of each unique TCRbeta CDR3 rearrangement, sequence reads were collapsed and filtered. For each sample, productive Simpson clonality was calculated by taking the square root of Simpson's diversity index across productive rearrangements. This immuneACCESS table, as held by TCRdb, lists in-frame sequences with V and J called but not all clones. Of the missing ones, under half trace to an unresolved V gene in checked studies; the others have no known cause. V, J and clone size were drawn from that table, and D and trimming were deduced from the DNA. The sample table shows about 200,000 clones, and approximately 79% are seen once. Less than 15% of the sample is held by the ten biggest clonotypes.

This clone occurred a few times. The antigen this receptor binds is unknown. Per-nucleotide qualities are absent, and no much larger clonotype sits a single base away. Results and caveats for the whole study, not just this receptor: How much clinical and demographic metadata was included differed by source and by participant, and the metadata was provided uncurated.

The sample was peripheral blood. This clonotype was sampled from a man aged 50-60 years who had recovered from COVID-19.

The nucleotides read TGCAGCGTTGAAGCCGATACTAGAAGAAGTTACAATGAGCAGTTCTTC. The translation is CSVEADTRRSYNEQFF. This chain is built from TRBV29-1 and TRBJ2-1; the D region possibly corresponds to TRBD2 (5 bases align). The germline V gene yields SQVTM for CDR1 and ANQGSEA for CDR2. V is cut by 1 base and J by 4 bases, and the space between the germline ends is 17 bases. Counted from cysteine to phenylalanine, this CDR3 has 16 amino acids. Left in the record is the CDR3 DNA by itself, 48 bases read in frame from the first base.